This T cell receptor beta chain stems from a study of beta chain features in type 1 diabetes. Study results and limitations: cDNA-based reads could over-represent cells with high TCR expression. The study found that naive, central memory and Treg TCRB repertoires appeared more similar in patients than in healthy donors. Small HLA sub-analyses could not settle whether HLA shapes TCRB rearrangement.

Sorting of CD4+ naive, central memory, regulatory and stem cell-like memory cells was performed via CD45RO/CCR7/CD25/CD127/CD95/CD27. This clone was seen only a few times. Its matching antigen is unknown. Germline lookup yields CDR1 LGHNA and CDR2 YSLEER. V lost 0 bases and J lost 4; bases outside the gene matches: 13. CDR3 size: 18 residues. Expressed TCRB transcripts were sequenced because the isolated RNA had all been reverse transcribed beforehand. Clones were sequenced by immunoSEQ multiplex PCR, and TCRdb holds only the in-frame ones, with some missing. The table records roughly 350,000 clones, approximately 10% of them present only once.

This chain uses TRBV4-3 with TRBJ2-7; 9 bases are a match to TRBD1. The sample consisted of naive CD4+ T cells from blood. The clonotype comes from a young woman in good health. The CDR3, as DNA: TGCGCCAGCAGCCAAGATTTTAGCCTAGGACAGGGGATGTACGAGCAGTACTTC. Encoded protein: CASSQDFSLGQGMYEQYF.